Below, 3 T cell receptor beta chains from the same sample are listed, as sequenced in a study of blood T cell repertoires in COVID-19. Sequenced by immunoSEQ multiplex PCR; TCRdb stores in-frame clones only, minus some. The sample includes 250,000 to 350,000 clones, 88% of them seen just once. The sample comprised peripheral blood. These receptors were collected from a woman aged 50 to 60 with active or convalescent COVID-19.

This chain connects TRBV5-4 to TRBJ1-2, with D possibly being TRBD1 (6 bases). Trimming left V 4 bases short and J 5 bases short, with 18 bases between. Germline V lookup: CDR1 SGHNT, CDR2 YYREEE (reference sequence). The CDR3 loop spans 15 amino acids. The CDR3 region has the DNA TGTGCCAGCAGCGAGGGAGCAGGACAGCCTTATGGCTACACCTTC. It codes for CASSEGAGQPYGYTF.

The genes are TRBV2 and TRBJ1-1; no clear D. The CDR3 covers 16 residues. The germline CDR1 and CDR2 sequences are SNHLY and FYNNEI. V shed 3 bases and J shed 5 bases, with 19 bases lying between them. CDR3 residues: CASSDPLEATGTEAFF. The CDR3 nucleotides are TGTGCCAGCAGTGATCCCCTTGAGGCCACTGGGACTGAAGCTTTCTTT.

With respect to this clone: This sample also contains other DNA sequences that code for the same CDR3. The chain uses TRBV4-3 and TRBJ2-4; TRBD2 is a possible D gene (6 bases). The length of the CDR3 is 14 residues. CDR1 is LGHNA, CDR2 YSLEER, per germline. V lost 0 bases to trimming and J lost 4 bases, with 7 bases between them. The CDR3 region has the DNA TGCGCCAGCAGCCAAGATCTAGCGAAAAACATTCAGTACTTC. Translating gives CASSQDLAKNIQYF.